This T cell receptor (beta chain) stems from a study of T cells in Graves' hyperthyroidism and ophthalmopathy. The germline CDR1 and CDR2 sequences are SGHTA and FQGNSA. This CDR3 is built from 18 residues. On this clonotype itself: As yet, its antigen is unknown. A junction boundary mismatches the germline segment, possibly from a read error.

The source material, RNA transcripts, was used to amplify TCR beta CDR3 regions. A set of HTBI primers served as the primers for a first-round RT-PCR of the TCR CDR3. MiXCR was run by TCRdb on the multiplex PCR reads, yielding one entry per CDR3 protein. The sample lists about 500,000 distinct CDR3 sequences, over 35% occurring once. The study, taken as a whole, reports: Most thyroid clonotypes that were expanded above 0.001 also turned up in blood. A model using 13 V-J features told ophthalmopathy apart from stable hyperthyroidism.

A patient was excluded if there was uncontrolled infection, other autoimmune disease, pregnancy or lactation. Each diagnosis drew on symptoms, thyroxine, TRAb, thyroid ultrasound and orbital computed tomography findings. The sequencing sample was made of peripheral blood or thyroid tissue (not recorded which). This receptor was obtained from an adult woman with Graves' disease, either hyperthyroidism or ophthalmopathy (not recorded which). V gene TRBV7-2 combines with J gene TRBJ2-5; TRBD2 agrees at 12 bases. DNA for the CDR3: TGTGCCAGCAGCACCGGGACTAGCGGGCGGCCGTACCAGGAGACCCAGTACTTC. Translating gives CASSTGTSGRPYQETQYF.